This T cell receptor (beta chain) was documented in a study of blood T cells in healthy people across ages. V was clipped by 7 bases and J by 4 bases, with 19 bases between them. CDR1 and CDR2 from the germline V gene are MGHDK and SYGVNS. This CDR3 spans 15 amino acids. Using a J-beta primer mix together with a sample-barcoded 5' primer, a second PCR was run for roughly 7 to 12 cycles. TCRdb reprocessed the 5' RACE reads with MiXCR, giving one entry per CDR3 protein. The data contain roughly 700,000 distinct CDR3 sequences, about 30% of them singletons. The sample taken for sequencing was blood. This chain links TRBV25-1 with TRBJ2-5; perhaps TRBD2 as D (6 bases). This sequence originates from a woman aged 80 or over in good health. The CDR3 reads CASTSWRGGGETQYF. The DNA of the CDR3 is TGTGCCAGCACCTCGTGGCGGGGCGGCGGAGAGACCCAGTACTTC. Full variable domain (rest looked up from reference TRBV25-1 and TRBJ2-5): EADIYQTPRYLVIGTGKKITLECSQTMGHDKMYWYQQDPGMELHLIHYSYGVNSTEKGDLSSESTVSRIRTEHFPLTLESARPSHTSQYLCASTSWRGGGETQYFGPGTRLLVL.